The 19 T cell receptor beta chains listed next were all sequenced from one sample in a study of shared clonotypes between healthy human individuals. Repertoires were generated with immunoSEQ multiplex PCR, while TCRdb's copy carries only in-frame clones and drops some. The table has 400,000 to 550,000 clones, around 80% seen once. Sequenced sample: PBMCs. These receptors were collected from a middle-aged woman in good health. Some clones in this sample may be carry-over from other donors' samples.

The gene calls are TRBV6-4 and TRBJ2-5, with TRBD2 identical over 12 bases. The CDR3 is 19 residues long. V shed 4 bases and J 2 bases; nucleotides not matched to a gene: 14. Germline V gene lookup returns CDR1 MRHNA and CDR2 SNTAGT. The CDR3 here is CASSARMASGRVVQETQYF. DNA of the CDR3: TGTGCCAGCAGTGCCCGTATGGCTAGCGGGAGGGTAGTTCAAGAGACCCAGTACTTC.

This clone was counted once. CDR3 region: CASSPRTEGDGEKLFF. The CDR3 bases are TGTGCCAGCTCACCCAGGACCGAGGGGGACGGTGAAAAACTGTTTTTT. The chain has TRBV18 and TRBJ1-4; the D gene is possibly TRBD1 (6 bases). The CDR3 length is 16 residues. With 3 bases removed from V and 7 bases from J, the gap between germline ends came to 18 bases. Looked up from germline, CDR1 is KGHSH and CDR2 is LQKENI.

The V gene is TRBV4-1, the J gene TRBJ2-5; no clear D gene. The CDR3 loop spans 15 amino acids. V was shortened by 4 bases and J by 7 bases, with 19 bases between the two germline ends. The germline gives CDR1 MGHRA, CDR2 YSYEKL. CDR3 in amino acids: CASSRNADTIGTQYF. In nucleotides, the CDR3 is TGCGCCAGCAGCCGAAACGCCGACACCATTGGGACCCAGTACTTC.

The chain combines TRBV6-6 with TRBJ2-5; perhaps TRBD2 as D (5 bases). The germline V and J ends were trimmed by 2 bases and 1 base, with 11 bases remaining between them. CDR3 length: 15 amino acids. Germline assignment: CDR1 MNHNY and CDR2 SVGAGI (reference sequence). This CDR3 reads CASSYKGAPQETQYF. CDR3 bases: TGTGCCAGCAGTTACAAGGGAGCCCCCCAAGAGACCCAGTACTTC.

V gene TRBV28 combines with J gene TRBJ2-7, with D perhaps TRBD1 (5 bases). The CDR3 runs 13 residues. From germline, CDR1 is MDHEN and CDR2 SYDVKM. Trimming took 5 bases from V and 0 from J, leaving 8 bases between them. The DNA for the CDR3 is TGTGCCAGCAGTAACAGGAGCTCCTACGAGCAGTACTTC. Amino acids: CASSNRSSYEQYF.

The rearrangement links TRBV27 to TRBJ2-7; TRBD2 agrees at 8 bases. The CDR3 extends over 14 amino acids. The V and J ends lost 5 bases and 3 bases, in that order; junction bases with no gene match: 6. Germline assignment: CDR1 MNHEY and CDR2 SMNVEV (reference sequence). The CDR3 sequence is CASSESGSIYEQYF. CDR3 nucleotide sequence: TGTGCCAGCAGTGAAAGCGGGAGCATCTACGAGCAGTACTTC.

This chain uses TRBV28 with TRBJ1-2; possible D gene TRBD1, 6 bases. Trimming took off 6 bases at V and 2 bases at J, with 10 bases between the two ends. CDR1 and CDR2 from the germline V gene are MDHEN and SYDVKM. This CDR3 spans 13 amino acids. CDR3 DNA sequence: TGTGCCAGCAGACCCGGACAGAACTATGGCTACACCTTC. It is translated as CASRPGQNYGYTF.

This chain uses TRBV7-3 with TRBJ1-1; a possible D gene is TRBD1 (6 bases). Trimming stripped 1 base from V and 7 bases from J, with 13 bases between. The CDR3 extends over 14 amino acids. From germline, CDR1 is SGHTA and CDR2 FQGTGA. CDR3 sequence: CASSLNVGAGEAFF. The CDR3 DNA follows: TGTGCCAGCAGCTTAAATGTGGGGGCAGGTGAAGCTTTCTTT. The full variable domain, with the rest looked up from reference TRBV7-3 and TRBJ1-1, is GAGVSQTPSNKVTEKGKYVELRCDPISGHTALYWYRQSLGQGPEFLIYFQGTGAADDSGLPNDRFFAVRPEGSVSTLKIQRTERGDSAVYLCASSLNVGAGEAFFGQGTRLTVV.

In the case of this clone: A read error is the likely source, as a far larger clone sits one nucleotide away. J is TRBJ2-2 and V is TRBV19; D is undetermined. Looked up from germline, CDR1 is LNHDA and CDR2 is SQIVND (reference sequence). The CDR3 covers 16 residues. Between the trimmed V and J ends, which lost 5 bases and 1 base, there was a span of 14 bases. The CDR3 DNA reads TGTGCCAGTAGTGTCGAGAGGCTCCTGAACACCGGGGAGCTGTTTTTT. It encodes CASSVERLLNTGELFF.

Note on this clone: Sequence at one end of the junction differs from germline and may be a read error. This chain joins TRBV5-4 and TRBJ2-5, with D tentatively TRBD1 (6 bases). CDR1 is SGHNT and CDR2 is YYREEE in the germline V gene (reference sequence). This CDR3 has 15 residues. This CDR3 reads CATSLKGEGGETQYF. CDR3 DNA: TGTGCCACCAGCCTCAAGGGGGAAGGAGGAGAGACCCAGTACTTC.

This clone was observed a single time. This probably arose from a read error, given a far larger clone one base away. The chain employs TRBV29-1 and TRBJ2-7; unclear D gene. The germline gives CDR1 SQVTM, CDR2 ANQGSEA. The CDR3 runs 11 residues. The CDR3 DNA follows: TGCAGCGTTGATTCGGGTTACGAGCAGCACTTC. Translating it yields CSVDSGYEQHF.

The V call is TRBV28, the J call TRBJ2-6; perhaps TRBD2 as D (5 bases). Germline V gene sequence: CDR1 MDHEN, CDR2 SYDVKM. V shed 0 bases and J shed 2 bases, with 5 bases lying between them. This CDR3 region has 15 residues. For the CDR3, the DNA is TGTGCCAGCAGTTTATGGGAGGCTGGGGCCAACGTCCTGACTTTC. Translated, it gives CASSLWEAGANVLTF.

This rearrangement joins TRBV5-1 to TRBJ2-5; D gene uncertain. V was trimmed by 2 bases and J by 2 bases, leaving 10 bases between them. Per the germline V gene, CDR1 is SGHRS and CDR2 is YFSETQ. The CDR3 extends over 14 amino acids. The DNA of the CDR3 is TGCGCCAGCAGCTTCGCCCTAACACAAGAGACCCAGTACTTC. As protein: CASSFALTQETQYF.

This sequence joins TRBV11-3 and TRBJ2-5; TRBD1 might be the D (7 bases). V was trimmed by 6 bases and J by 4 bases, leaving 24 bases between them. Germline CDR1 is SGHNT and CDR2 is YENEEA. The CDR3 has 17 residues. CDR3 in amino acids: CASSRGREAEGGETQYF. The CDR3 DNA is TGTGCCAGCAGTAGGGGGCGCGAAGCGGAGGGCGGAGAGACCCAGTACTTC.

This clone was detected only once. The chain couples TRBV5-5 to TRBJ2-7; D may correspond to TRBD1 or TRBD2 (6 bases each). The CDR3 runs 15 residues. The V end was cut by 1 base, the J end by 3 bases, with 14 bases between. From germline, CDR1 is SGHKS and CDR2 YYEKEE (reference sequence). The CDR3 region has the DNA TGTGCCAGCAGCTTGTTGGAGGGGGTTAGCTACGAGCAGTACTTC. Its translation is CASSLLEGVSYEQYF.

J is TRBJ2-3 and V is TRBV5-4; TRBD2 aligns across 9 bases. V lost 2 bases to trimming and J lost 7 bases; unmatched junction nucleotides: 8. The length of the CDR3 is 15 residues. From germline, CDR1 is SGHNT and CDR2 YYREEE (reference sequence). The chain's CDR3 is CASSLGGRAENTQYF. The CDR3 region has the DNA TGTGCCAGCAGCTTAGGCGGGAGGGCCGAAAATACGCAGTATTTT.

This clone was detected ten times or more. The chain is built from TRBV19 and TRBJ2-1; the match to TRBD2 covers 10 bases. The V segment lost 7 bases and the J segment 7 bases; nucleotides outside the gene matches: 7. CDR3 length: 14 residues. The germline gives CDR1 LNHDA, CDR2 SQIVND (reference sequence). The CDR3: CASTRGLAANEQFF. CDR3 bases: TGTGCCAGTACCCGAGGACTAGCGGCAAATGAGCAGTTCTTC.

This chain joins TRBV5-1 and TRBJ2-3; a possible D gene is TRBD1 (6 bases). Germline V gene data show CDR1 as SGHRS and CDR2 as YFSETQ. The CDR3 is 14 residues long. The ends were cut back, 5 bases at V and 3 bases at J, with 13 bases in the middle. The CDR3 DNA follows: TGCGCCAGCAGTACAGGGACGGTGACAGATACGCAGTATTTT. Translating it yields CASSTGTVTDTQYF.

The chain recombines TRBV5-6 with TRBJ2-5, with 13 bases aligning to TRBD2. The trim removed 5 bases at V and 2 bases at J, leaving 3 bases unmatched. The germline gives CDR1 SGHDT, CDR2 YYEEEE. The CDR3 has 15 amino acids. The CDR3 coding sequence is TGTGCCAGCAGTCAGGGACTAGCGGGACAAGAGACCCAGTACTTC. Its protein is CASSQGLAGQETQYF.